The 9 T cell receptor beta chains below were found in one sample sequenced in a study of cytomegalovirus exposure and HLA in healthy donors. PCR amplification relied on 60 Vbeta primers (plus 13 Jbeta primers). Assay: immunoSEQ multiplex PCR; the TCRdb copy retains only in-frame clones and omits some. The repertoire holds approximately 210,000 clones, roughly 87% seen once, with about 6% in the top ten. Sequencing used PBMCs. Every receptor here comes from a man aged 35-49 years in good health and CMV-seropositive.

The CDR3 reads CASSPLLQGARANYGYTF. In nucleotides, the CDR3 is TGTGCCAGTAGCCCACTCCTACAGGGGGCTAGGGCTAACTATGGCTACACCTTC. The rearrangement joins TRBV19 to TRBJ1-2; 9 bases fit TRBD1. The CDR3 has 18 amino acids. Unmatched junction bases numbered 14, after V lost 6 bases and J lost 0 bases. Germline values: CDR1 LNHDA, CDR2 SQIVND (reference sequence).

This clone occurred a few times. V gene TRBV6-5 combines with J gene TRBJ2-7, with 8 bases fitting TRBD2. From germline, CDR1 is MNHEY and CDR2 SVGAGI. The CDR3 loop spans 15 amino acids. The J segment lost 0 bases and the V segment lost 1 base, leaving 2 bases of the junction unmatched. CDR3 sequence reads: CASSYLAGSSYEQYF. In DNA, the CDR3 is TGTGCCAGCAGTTACTTAGCGGGAAGCTCCTACGAGCAGTACTTC.

The chain links TRBV9 to TRBJ2-7, with 10 nucleotides matching TRBD2. The CDR3 has 14 residues. Unmatched junction bases numbered 3, after V lost 0 bases and J lost 6 bases. CDR1 SGDLS and CDR2 YYNGEE come from the germline V gene. CDR3 in amino acids: CASSVAPSGSEQYF. As DNA, the CDR3 is TGTGCCAGCAGCGTAGCCCCTAGCGGGAGCGAGCAGTACTTC.

The chain has TRBV6-1 and TRBJ1-5; 10 positions agree with TRBD1. Germline-derived CDR1 and CDR2 are MNHNS and SASEGT. V lost 3 bases to trimming and J lost 5 bases; unmatched junction nucleotides: 4. This CDR3 spans 15 amino acids. The CDR3 DNA reads TGTGCCAGCAGTGACCCGGGGACAGGGGATCAGCCCCAGCATTTT. The encoded protein is CASSDPGTGDQPQHF.

This clone was seen a few times. This chain links TRBV6-1 with TRBJ2-6; maybe TRBD1 (5 bases). Germline V gives CDR1 MNHNS, CDR2 SASEGT. Trimming stripped 8 bases from V and 4 bases from J, with 15 bases between. CDR3 length equals 15 residues. The CDR3 sequence: CASHQQGSGANVLTF. The CDR3 bases are TGTGCCAGCCATCAGCAGGGCTCCGGGGCCAACGTCCTGACTTTC.

This clone occurred once. The chain carries TRBV19 and TRBJ2-1; 7 bases match TRBD2. The length of the CDR3 is 15 residues. From germline, CDR1 is LNHDA and CDR2 SQIVND (reference sequence). With 5 bases clipped from V and 6 bases from J, the junction kept 10 bases outside the gene matches. The CDR3 nucleotides read TGTGCCAGTAGTGTCGGGACTAAGAATGCCAATGAGCAGTTCTTC. Translation: CASSVGTKNANEQFF. Supplemented by reference TRBV19 and TRBJ2-1, the full variable domain reads DGGITQSPKYLFRKEGQNVTLSCEQNLNHDAMYWYRQDPGQGLRLIYYSQIVNDFQKGDIAEGYSVSREKKESFPLTVTSAQKNPTAFYLCASSVGTKNANEQFFGPGTRLTVL.

J is TRBJ2-1 and V is TRBV7-9; 7 nucleotides align to TRBD2. Losses at the gene ends were 2 bases for V and 6 bases for J; bases not matched to a gene: 4. The germline gives CDR1 SEHNR, CDR2 FQNEAQ (reference sequence). The CDR3 has 14 residues. CDR3 sequence: CASSLTGGLNEQFF. DNA of the CDR3: TGTGCCAGCAGCTTAACGGGAGGACTCAATGAGCAGTTCTTC.

The chain employs TRBV27 and TRBJ2-7; 9 bases fit TRBD1. There are 15 residues in the CDR3. The junction had 7 bases not matched to a gene; V was cut back by 6 bases and J by 1 base. Germline lookup yields CDR1 MNHEY and CDR2 SMNVEV (reference sequence). The CDR3: CASSPTGGASYEQYF. CDR3 nucleotides: TGTGCCAGCAGCCCCACAGGGGGCGCATCCTACGAGCAGTACTTC.

The V and J genes are TRBV30 and TRBJ1-1; D remains ambiguous. Trimming left V 2 bases short and J 1 base short, with 8 bases between. Germline CDR1 reads GTSNPN; CDR2 reads SVGIG (reference sequence). This CDR3 contains 13 residues. The chain's CDR3 is CAWSLRGNTEAFF. CDR3 DNA: TGTGCCTGGAGTCTCCGGGGGAACACTGAAGCTTTCTTT.